The 16 T cell receptor beta chains presented below share a single source sample, sequenced in a study of Ad26.COV2.S vaccination and SARS-CoV-2 variants (dated by TCRdb to the early 2020s). The treatment or condition label corresponds to: roughly 18 received Ad26.COV2.S at low or high dose, single or two shots; several received placebo; per-sample allocation not given. Repertoires of vaccine and placebo recipients were sequenced from samples collected on day 63 after the first injection. Libraries were built with the immunoSEQ multiplex PCR assay. The table comes from immuneACCESS by way of TCRdb, which keeps in-frame sequences with V and J called. Part of the clones is missing from these tables; in studies checked, under half for an unresolved V gene and the rest for unknown reasons. For this sample the table gives about 430,000 clones, of which around 90% were detected only once. The ten most abundant clones make up 9% to 15% of the sample.

The sequencing used peripheral blood, collected in a trial of Ad26.COV2.S vaccine versus placebo. These receptors came from a person between 18 and 65 years old who received the Ad26.COV2.S COVID-19 vaccine or a placebo.

The CDR3 reads CSVEGDIYNEQFF. The CDR3 coding sequence is TGCAGCGTTGAAGGGGACATCTACAATGAGCAGTTCTTC. The chain is built from TRBV29-1 and TRBJ2-1, with TRBD1 as a possible D gene (6 bases). The germline gives CDR1 SQVTM, CDR2 ANQGSEA. V dropped 1 base and J dropped 3 bases, with 7 bases sitting between them. The CDR3 has 13 residues.

The chain combines TRBV5-6 with TRBJ2-1; D not resolved. The V gene's germline CDR1 is SGHDT and CDR2 YYEEEE. The CDR3 length is 15 residues. The V end was cut by 4 bases, the J end by 3 bases, with 14 bases between. DNA of the CDR3: TGTGCCAGCAGCAGCCGAGCACTACGCTACAATGAGCAGTTCTTC. Translation gives CASSSRALRYNEQFF. The complete variable domain, with remaining parts taken from reference TRBV5-6 and TRBJ2-1, reads DAGVTQSPTHLIKTRGQQVTLRCSPKSGHDTVSWYQQALGQGPQFIFQYYEEEERQRGNFPDRFSGHQFPNYSSELNVNALLLGDSALYLCASSSRALRYNEQFFGPGTRLTVL.

The chain joins TRBV19 to TRBJ1-5, with D possibly TRBD1 on 5 matching bases. This CDR3 has 16 residues. The germline V and J ends were trimmed by 1 base and 11 bases, with 21 bases remaining between them. Germline V gene lookup returns CDR1 LNHDA and CDR2 SQIVND (reference sequence). CDR3 in amino acids: CASSIVGSGGQQAQHF. The CDR3 DNA reads TGTGCCAGTAGTATAGTGGGTTCGGGAGGTCAACAGGCCCAGCATTTT.

V is TRBV7-2 and J is TRBJ1-6; D unresolved. Germline lookup yields CDR1 SGHTA and CDR2 FQGNSA. V was cut by 2 bases and J by 0 bases, with 14 bases left in between. The CDR3 has 18 amino acids. The CDR3: CASSLQGPGVSYNSPLHF. The CDR3 DNA sequence: TGTGCCAGCAGCTTACAAGGTCCCGGGGTCTCCTATAATTCACCCCTCCACTTT.

V and J are TRBV15 and TRBJ2-1, with 11 bases lining up with TRBD2. Germline V gives CDR1 LNHNV, CDR2 YYDKDF (reference sequence). CDR3 length: 15 amino acids. Trimming removed 4 bases from V and 5 bases from J; junction bases left unmatched: 4. In nucleotides, the CDR3 is TGTGCCACCAGCATCCGACTAGCGGGACACAATGAGCAGTTCTTC. It codes for CATSIRLAGHNEQFF.

The J gene is TRBJ2-7, the V gene TRBV10-3; D is possibly TRBD1 (7 bases). Germline V gene data show CDR1 as ENHRY and CDR2 as SYGVKD. V was cut by 0 bases and J by 4 bases, with 13 bases left in between. The CDR3 extends over 15 amino acids. CDR3 loop: CAISESKGAGYEQYF. DNA for the CDR3: TGTGCCATCAGTGAGTCGAAGGGGGCGGGGTACGAGCAGTACTTC.

The J gene is TRBJ2-1, the V gene TRBV5-6, with 7 bases matching TRBD2. The CDR3 totals 13 residues. With 1 base clipped from V and 15 bases from J, the junction kept 10 bases outside the gene matches. Germline loops: CDR1 SGHDT, CDR2 YYEEEE. The DNA for the CDR3 is TGTGCCAGCAGCTTGTTCGGCCCAGCGGGATCGTTCTTC. Its protein product is CASSLFGPAGSFF.

This clone came up a few times. The chain carries TRBV5-5 and TRBJ1-6; D is undetermined. The CDR3 contains 17 residues. V dropped 2 bases and J dropped 7 bases, with 19 bases sitting between them. Germline CDR1 and CDR2: SGHKS and YYEKEE (reference sequence). CDR3 sequence (DNA): TGTGCCAGCAGCTTAAAAAACCCGCGGGCTGGGAATTCACCCCTCCACTTT. This codes for CASSLKNPRAGNSPLHF.

This chain uses TRBV7-8 with TRBJ1-2; possible D gene TRBD1, 6 bases. This CDR3 comprises 13 residues. Germline loops: CDR1 SGHVS, CDR2 FQNEAQ. The V and J ends lost 2 bases and 8 bases respectively, with 12 bases between them. In DNA form, the CDR3 reads TGTGCCAGCAGCTTACTATCAGGGGTCGGCTACACCTTC. Amino acids: CASSLLSGVGYTF.

Only one count was recorded for this clone. J is TRBJ2-7 and V is TRBV6-2 or TRBV6-3; 9 nucleotides align to TRBD1. The junction had 10 bases not matched to a gene; V was cut back by 4 bases and J by 3 bases. The CDR3 consists of 16 residues. The germline gives CDR1 MNHEY, CDR2 SVGEGT. The DNA for the CDR3 is TGTGCCAGCAGTTCACTAACAGGGGGCGACCTCTACGAGCAGTACTTC. Translation: CASSSLTGGDLYEQYF.

The chain couples TRBV5-1 to TRBJ2-7; 7 bases match TRBD1. Trimming cost V 0 bases and J 3 bases; bases outside gene matches: 6. Germline V gene sequence: CDR1 SGHRS, CDR2 YFSETQ. The CDR3 extends over 15 amino acids. The CDR3 region has the DNA TGCGCCAGCAGCTTGGGTGGTGACAGGGACTACGAGCAGTACTTC. It yields the protein CASSLGGDRDYEQYF. Together with reference TRBV5-1 and TRBJ2-7, the CDR3 gives the full variable domain: KAGVTQTPRYLIKTRGQQVTLSCSPISGHRSVSWYQQTPGQGLQFLFEYFSETQRNKGNFPGRFSGRQFSNSRSEMNVSTLELGDSALYLCASSLGGDRDYEQYFGPGTRLTVT.

The chain recombines TRBV18 with TRBJ2-1; 16 bases fit TRBD2. This CDR3 is 16 amino acids long. Germline CDR1 reads KGHSH; CDR2 reads LQKENI. V lost 2 bases and J lost 10; bases outside the gene matches: 5. The CDR3 nucleotides are TGTGCCAGCTCACCATCCGGGACTAGCGGGAGGGGGGAGCAGTTCTTC. Its protein product is CASSPSGTSGRGEQFF.

The chain links TRBV11-2 to TRBJ2-5, with unresolved D. CDR3 size: 14 residues. CDR1 and CDR2 (germline): SGHAT, FQNNGV. With 2 bases removed from V and 2 bases from J, the gap between germline ends came to 9 bases. CDR3 sequence reads: CASSLHSFQETQYF. DNA for the CDR3: TGTGCCAGCAGCTTACACAGCTTTCAAGAGACCCAGTACTTC. The full variable domain, completed using reference TRBV11-2 and TRBJ2-5, is EAGVAQSPRYKIIEKRQSVAFWCNPISGHATLYWYQQILGQGPKLLIQFQNNGVVDDSQLPKDRFSAERLKGVDSTLKIQPAKLEDSAVYLCASSLHSFQETQYFGPGTRLLVL.

Only one count was recorded for this clone. The junction and the germline gene differ at one end; a read error may be behind it. The V and J genes are TRBV28 and TRBJ1-5, with 9 bases that match TRBD1. The CDR3 totals 13 residues. CDR1 and CDR2 (germline): MDHEN, SYDVKM. CDR3 sequence (DNA): TGTGCCAGCAGAGCGACAGGGGGTCAGTCCCAGCATTTT. As protein: CASRATGGQSQHF.

The chain uses TRBV6-6 and TRBJ2-1; 9 positions match TRBD1. The V gene's germline CDR1 is MNHNY and CDR2 SVGAGI (reference sequence). V lost 5 bases, J lost 5 bases, and 10 bases stayed unmatched. The length of the CDR3 is 16 residues. CDR3: CASSNLQGAVDNEQFF. DNA of the CDR3: TGTGCCAGCAGTAACCTACAGGGGGCGGTGGACAATGAGCAGTTCTTC.

V usage is TRBV19 and J usage is TRBJ1-3, with 8 bases fitting TRBD1. The germline V gene has CDR1 LNHDA and CDR2 SQIVND (reference sequence). V lost 4 bases, J lost 2 bases, and 10 bases stayed unmatched. The CDR3 extends over 17 amino acids. CDR3 loop: CASSTQRTGPAGNTIYF. CDR3 DNA sequence: TGTGCCAGTAGTACCCAACGGACAGGGCCGGCTGGAAACACCATATATTTT.